The TCR beta chain under discussion was sequenced for a study of T-cell memory formation after mild COVID-19. Points on this clonotype: Its specificity is unknown.

Study results and limitations: The pre-infection memory compartment contained some responding clones, suggesting cross-reactive memory joined.

From the 5' RACE reads, TCRdb called clonotypes with MiXCR, one entry per CDR3 protein. In the table there are tens of thousands of distinct CDR3 sequences, 20% to 25% of which are singletons. From germline, CDR1 is SEHNR and CDR2 FQNEAQ (reference sequence). The CDR3 is 15 amino acids. Between the trimmed V and J ends, which lost 3 bases and 4 bases, there was a span of 15 bases. The sequenced sample was PBMCs or a T cell subset sorted from them (not recorded which). V gene TRBV7-9 combines with J gene TRBJ2-5; D may be TRBD2 (6 bases). The receptor was isolated from a man younger than 35 who had mild COVID-19 (a few samples of this study predate the infection). Cell type and time point are not known. The CDR3 sequence is CASSLSGRGVETQYF. CDR3 DNA: TGTGCCAGCAGCTTGTCCGGGCGCGGGGTAGAGACCCAGTACTTC.